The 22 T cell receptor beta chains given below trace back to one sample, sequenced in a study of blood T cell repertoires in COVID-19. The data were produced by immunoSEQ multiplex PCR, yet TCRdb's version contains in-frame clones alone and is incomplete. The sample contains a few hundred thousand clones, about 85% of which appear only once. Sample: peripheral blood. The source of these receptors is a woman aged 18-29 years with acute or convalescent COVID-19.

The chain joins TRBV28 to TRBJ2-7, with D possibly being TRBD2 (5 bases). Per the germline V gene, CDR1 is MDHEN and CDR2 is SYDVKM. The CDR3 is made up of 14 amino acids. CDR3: CADGVDMISYEQYF. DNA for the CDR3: TGTGCGGACGGGGTAGATATGATATCCTACGAGCAGTACTTC.

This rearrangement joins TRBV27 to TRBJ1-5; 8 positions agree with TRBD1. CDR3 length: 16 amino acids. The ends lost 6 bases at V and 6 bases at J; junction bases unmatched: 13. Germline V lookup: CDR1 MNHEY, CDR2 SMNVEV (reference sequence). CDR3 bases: TGTGCCAGCAGGCGACAGGGGAAAGAAGTGGTTCAGCCCCAGCATTTT. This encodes CASRRQGKEVVQPQHF.

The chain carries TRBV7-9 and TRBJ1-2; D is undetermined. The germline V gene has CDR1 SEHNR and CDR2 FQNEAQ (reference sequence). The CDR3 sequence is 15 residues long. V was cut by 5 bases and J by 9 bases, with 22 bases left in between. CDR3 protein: CASSEEFGEPLSYTF. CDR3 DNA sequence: TGTGCCAGCAGCGAAGAGTTTGGGGAGCCTTTAAGCTACACCTTC.

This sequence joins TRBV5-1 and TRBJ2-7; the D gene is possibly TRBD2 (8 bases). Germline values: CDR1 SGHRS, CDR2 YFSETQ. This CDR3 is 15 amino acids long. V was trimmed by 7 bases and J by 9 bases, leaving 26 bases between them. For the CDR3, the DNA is TGCGCCAGCGCCCTTGGGACAGAGGCAGGACTAGCGCAGTACTTC. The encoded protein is CASALGTEAGLAQYF.

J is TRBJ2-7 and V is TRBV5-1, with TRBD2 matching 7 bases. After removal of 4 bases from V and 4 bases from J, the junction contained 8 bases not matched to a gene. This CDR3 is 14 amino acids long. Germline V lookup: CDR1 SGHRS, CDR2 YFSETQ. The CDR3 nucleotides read TGCGCCAGCAGCCTAACTAGCGCCAATTACGAGCAGTACTTC. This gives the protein CASSLTSANYEQYF.

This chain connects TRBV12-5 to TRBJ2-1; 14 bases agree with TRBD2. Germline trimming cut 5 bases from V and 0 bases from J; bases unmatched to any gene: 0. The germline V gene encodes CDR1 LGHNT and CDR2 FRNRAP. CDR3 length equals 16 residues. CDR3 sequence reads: CASGGTSGSSYNEQFF. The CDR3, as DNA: TGTGCTAGTGGTGGGACTAGCGGGAGCTCCTACAATGAGCAGTTCTTC.

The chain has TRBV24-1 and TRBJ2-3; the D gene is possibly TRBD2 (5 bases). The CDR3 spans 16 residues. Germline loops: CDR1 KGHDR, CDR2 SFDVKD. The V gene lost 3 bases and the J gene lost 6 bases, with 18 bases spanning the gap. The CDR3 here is CATSDPRAGEEDTQYF. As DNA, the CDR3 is TGTGCCACCAGTGATCCCCGGGCCGGGGAAGAGGATACGCAGTATTTT.

The CDR3 nucleotides read TGTGCCAGCAGTTTAATTTCGGAGGCCGACCTGAACACCGGGGAGCTGTTTTTT. It translates to CASSLISEADLNTGELFF. J is TRBJ2-2 and V is TRBV28; the D gene is possibly TRBD2 (5 bases). V lost 2 bases, J lost 1 base, and 17 bases lay in between. Per the germline V gene, CDR1 is MDHEN and CDR2 is SYDVKM. This CDR3 comprises 18 residues.

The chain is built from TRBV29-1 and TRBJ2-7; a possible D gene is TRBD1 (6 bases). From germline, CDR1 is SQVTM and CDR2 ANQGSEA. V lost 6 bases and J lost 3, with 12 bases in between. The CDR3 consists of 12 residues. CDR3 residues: CSVGQVLYEQYF. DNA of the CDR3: TGCAGCGTGGGACAAGTCCTCTACGAGCAGTACTTC.

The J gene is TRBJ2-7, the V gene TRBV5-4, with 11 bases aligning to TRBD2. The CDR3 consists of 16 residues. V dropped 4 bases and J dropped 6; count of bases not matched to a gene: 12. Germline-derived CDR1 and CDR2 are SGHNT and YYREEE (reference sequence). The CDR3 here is CASSTYPSGGPPEQYF. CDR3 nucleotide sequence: TGTGCCAGCAGCACCTACCCTAGCGGGGGGCCACCCGAGCAGTACTTC. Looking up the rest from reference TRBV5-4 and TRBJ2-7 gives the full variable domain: ETGVTQSPTHLIKTRGQQVTLRCSSQSGHNTVSWYQQALGQGPQFIFQYYREEENGRGNFPPRFSGLQFPNYSSELNVNALELDDSALYLCASSTYPSGGPPEQYFGPGTRLTVT.

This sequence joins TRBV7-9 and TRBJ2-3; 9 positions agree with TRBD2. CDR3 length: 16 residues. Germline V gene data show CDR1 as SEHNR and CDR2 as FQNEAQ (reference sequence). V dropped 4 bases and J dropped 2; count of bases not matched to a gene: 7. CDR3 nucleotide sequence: TGTGCCAGCAGCTCACTAGCGGGCGACCTCACAGATACGCAGTATTTT. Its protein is CASSSLAGDLTDTQYF. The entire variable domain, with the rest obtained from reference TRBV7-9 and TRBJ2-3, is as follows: DTGVSQNPRHKITKRGQNVTFRCDPISEHNRLYWYRQTLGQGPEFLTYFQNEAQLEKSRLLSDRFSAERPKGSFSTLEIQRTEQGDSAMYLCASSSLAGDLTDTQYFGPGTRLTVL.

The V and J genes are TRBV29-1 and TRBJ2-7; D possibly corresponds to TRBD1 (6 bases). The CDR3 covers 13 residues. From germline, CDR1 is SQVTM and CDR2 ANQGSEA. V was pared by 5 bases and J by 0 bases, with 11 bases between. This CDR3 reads CSVQGIYSYEQYF. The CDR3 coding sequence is TGCAGCGTTCAGGGGATTTACTCCTACGAGCAGTACTTC.

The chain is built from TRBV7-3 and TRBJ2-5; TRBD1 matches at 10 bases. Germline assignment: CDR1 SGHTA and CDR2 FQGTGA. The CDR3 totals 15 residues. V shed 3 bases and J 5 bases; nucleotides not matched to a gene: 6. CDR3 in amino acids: CASSLTGGGRETQYF. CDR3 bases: TGTGCCAGCAGCTTGACAGGGGGCGGCCGGGAGACCCAGTACTTC.

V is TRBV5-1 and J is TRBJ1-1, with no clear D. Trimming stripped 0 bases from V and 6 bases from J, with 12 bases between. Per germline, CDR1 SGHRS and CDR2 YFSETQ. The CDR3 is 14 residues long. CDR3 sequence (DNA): TGCGCCAGCAGCTTGGGTGAGGTTTTCGCTGAAGCTTTCTTT. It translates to CASSLGEVFAEAFF.

CDR3 residues: CASSIYSYDNQPQHF. CDR3 sequence (DNA): TGTGCCAGTAGTATTTACAGCTATGACAATCAGCCCCAGCATTTT. J is TRBJ1-5 and V is TRBV19; D uncertain. CDR1 is LNHDA and CDR2 is SQIVND in the germline V gene (reference sequence). Trimming shortened V by 3 bases and J by 3 bases, and 12 bases separated the two germline ends. The CDR3 runs 15 residues. The full variable domain, its missing parts supplied by reference TRBV19 and TRBJ1-5, is DGGITQSPKYLFRKEGQNVTLSCEQNLNHDAMYWYRQDPGQGLRLIYYSQIVNDFQKGDIAEGYSVSREKKESFPLTVTSAQKNPTAFYLCASSIYSYDNQPQHFGDGTRLSIL.

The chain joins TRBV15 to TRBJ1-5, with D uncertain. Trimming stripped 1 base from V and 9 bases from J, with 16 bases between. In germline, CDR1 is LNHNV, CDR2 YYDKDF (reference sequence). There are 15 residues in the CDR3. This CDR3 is CATSRGMGRITPQHF. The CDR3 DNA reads TGTGCCACCAGCAGAGGAATGGGGAGAATAACGCCCCAGCATTTT.

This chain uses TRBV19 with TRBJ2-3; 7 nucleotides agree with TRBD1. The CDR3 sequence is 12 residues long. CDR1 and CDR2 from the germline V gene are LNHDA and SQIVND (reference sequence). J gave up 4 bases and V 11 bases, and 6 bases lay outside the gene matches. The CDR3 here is CAVSGGPDTQYF. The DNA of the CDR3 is TGTGCCGTCTCAGGGGGACCAGATACGCAGTATTTT.

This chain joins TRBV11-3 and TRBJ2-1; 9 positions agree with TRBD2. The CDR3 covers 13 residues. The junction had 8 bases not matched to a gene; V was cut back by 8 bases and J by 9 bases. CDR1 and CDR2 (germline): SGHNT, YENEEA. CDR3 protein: CASSRREGPEQFF. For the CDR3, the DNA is TGTGCCAGCTCTAGGCGGGAGGGCCCTGAGCAGTTCTTC.

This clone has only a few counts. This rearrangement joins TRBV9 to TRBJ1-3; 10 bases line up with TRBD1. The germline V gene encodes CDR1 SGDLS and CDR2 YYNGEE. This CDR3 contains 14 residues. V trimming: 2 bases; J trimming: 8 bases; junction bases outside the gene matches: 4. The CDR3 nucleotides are TGTGCCAGCAGCGTCCTCGGACAGGGGGACACCATATATTTT. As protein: CASSVLGQGDTIYF. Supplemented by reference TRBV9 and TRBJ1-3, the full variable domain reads DSGVTQTPKHLITATGQRVTLRCSPRSGDLSVYWYQQSLDQGLQFLIQYYNGEERAKGNILERFSAQQFPDLHSELNLSSLELGDSALYFCASSVLGQGDTIYFGEGSWLTVV.

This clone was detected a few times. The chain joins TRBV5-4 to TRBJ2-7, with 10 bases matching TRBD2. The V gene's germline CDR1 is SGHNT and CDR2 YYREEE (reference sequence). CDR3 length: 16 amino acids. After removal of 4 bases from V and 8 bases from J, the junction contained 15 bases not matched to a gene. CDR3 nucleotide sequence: TGTGCCAGCAGCCCCGTATCTAGCGGGAGAGGGTTAAAGCAGTACTTC. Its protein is CASSPVSSGRGLKQYF.

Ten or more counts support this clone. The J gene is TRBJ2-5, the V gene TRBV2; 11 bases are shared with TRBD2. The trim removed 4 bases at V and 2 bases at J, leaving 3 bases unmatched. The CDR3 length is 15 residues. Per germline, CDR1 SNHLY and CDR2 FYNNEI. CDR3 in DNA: TGTGCCAGCAGTGTAACTAGCGGGGGACAAGAGACCCAGTACTTC. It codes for CASSVTSGGQETQYF.

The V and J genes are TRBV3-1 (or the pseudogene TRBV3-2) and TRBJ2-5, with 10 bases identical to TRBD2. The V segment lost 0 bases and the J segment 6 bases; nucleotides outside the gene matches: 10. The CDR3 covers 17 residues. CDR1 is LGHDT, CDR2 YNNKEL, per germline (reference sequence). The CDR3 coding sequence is TGTGCCAGCAGCCAAGATCATTGGCTAGCGGGAGCTCAGACCCAGTACTTC. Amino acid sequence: CASSQDHWLAGAQTQYF.